This is a list of T cell receptor beta chains from one sample in a study of shared clonotypes between healthy human individuals. Here immunoSEQ multiplex PCR was the method, and the copy in TCRdb shows in-frame clones only, minus some. Here the sample spans millions of clones, about 92% being singletons. What was sequenced was naive CD8+ T cells from PBMCs. These receptors were obtained from a man aged 18 to 29 in good health. Some clones in this sample may be carry-over from other donors' samples. The CDR3 runs from the conserved cysteine through the conserved F or W. The D gene is left open where the match is weak. Clone size, where shown, is once, few, many, or a class for clones that have expanded.

abundance	v_gene	j_gene	d_gene	len	CDR3aa	CDR3nt
NA	TRBV6-1	TRBJ2-7	NA	14	CASSEGLSSYEQYF	TGTGCCAGCAGTGAGGGACTCTCGTCCTACGAGCAGTACTTC
NA	TRBV7-8	TRBJ2-3	NA	16	CASSFLDSPYPDTQYF	TGTGCCAGCAGCTTCCTAGACTCGCCCTACCCAGATACGCAGTATTTT
NA	TRBV10-2	TRBJ2-7	NA	13	CASSEFHSYEQYF	TGCGCCAGCAGTGAATTTCACTCCTACGAGCAGTACTTC
NA	TRBV9	TRBJ2-7	NA	15	CASSERGMTLSEQYF	TGTGCCAGCAGCGAGAGAGGAATGACACTTTCCGAGCAGTACTTC
NA	TRBV29-1	TRBJ1-5	NA	13	CSASLSGNQPQHF	TGCAGCGCCAGCCTAAGTGGCAATCAGCCCCAGCATTTT
NA	TRBV11-2	TRBJ1-1	TRBD1	14	CASSSYRGNTEAFF	TGTGCCAGCAGCTCGTACAGGGGTAACACTGAAGCTTTCTTT
NA	TRBV11-2	TRBJ2-4	NA	16	CASSPTRTRGENIQYF	TGTGCCAGCAGCCCAACCCGGACAAGAGGGGAAAACATTCAGTACTTC
few	TRBV7-9	TRBJ1-2	NA	14	CASSPGAVYYGYTF	TGTGCCAGCAGCCCCGGGGCGGTCTACTATGGCTACACCTTC
NA	TRBV28	TRBJ2-2	NA	11	CASSLPGELFF	TGTGCCAGCAGCCTCCCCGGGGAGCTGTTTTTT
NA	TRBV18	TRBJ2-1	NA	16	CASSPEAGPAYNEQFF	TGTGCCAGCTCACCAGAGGCGGGTCCCGCCTACAATGAGCAGTTCTTC
NA	TRBV4-1	TRBJ2-4	NA	16	CASSQDRVSPENIQYF	TGCGCCAGCAGCCAAGATAGAGTTAGCCCAGAAAACATTCAGTACTTC
NA	TRBV19	TRBJ2-7	NA	13	CASSIRPGYEQYF	TGTGCCAGTAGTATCCGGCCCGGCTACGAGCAGTACTTC
NA	TRBV21-1	TRBJ2-1	NA	19	CASSKCGGGGTSGYNEQFF	TGTGCCAGCAGCAAATGCGGAGGGGGGGGAACTAGCGGATACAATGAGCAGTTCTTC
NA	TRBV10-3	TRBJ2-2	TRBD2	15	CAIGTSRPNTGELFF	TGTGCCATCGGGACTAGCAGACCGAACACCGGGGAGCTGTTTTTT
NA	TRBV5-6	TRBJ2-2	TRBD2	16	CASSLGLAGNTGELFF	TGTGCCAGCAGCCTAGGACTAGCGGGGAACACCGGGGAGCTGTTTTTT
once	TRBV28	TRBJ2-1	TRBD1	14	CASSPDRGYNEQFF	TGTGCCAGCAGTCCCGACAGGGGATACAATGAGCAGTTCTTC
NA	TRBV19	TRBJ2-2	NA	11	CASRITGELFF	TGTGCCAGTCGGATCACCGGGGAGCTGTTTTTT
NA	TRBV27	TRBJ2-3	NA	16	CASSYIRLGGTDTQYF	TGTGCCAGCAGTTACATTAGACTCGGGGGCACAGATACGCAGTATTTT
NA	TRBV9	TRBJ2-7	TRBD2	16	CASSVARASGSYEQYF	TGTGCCAGCAGCGTAGCCAGAGCTAGCGGGAGCTACGAGCAGTACTTC
NA	TRBV10-3	TRBJ2-5	TRBD1	15	CAISEAGTDEETQYF	TGTGCCATCAGTGAGGCCGGGACAGATGAAGAGACCCAGTACTTC
NA	TRBV29-1	TRBJ2-1	TRBD2	15	CSAELAGGPYNEQFF	TGCAGCGCTGAACTAGCGGGAGGGCCCTACAATGAGCAGTTCTTC
NA	TRBV6-5	TRBJ1-4	NA	14	CASSYSLESEKLFF	TGTGCCAGCAGTTACTCGTTGGAATCTGAAAAACTGTTTTTT
once	TRBV5-3	TRBJ2-4	NA	15	CARSSRDLAKNIQYF	TGTGCCAGAAGCTCGAGGGACTTAGCCAAAAACATTCAGTACTTC
few	TRBV27	TRBJ2-7	NA	14	CASSLVGRAYEQYF	TGTGCCAGCAGTTTAGTGGGCAGAGCCTACGAGCAGTACTTC
few	TRBV4-1	TRBJ2-7	TRBD2	14	CASSYASGIVEQYF	TGCGCCAGCAGCTACGCTAGCGGGATCGTCGAGCAGTACTTC
NA	TRBV29-1	TRBJ2-1	NA	18	CSVSAFVNRVVGHNEQFF	TGCAGCGTTAGCGCCTTCGTGAACCGAGTCGTCGGGCACAATGAGCAGTTCTTC